Below, one TCR beta chain is given with its context. The source of the sample is a study of blood T cell repertoires in COVID-19. Unmatched junction bases numbered 9, after V lost 0 bases and J lost 5 bases. This CDR3 is 16 amino acids long. The germline V gene has CDR1 SGHTS and CDR2 YDEGEE. The data were produced by immunoSEQ multiplex PCR, yet TCRdb's version contains in-frame clones alone and is incomplete. The sample records under 170,000 clones, approximately 86% being singletons. The source material was peripheral blood. This clonotype was sampled from a woman in her sixties or seventies with active or convalescent COVID-19. The chain couples TRBV5-8 to TRBJ2-5; 8 bases fit TRBD2. This CDR3 reads CASSLGRGGDVETQYF. CDR3 DNA sequence: TGTGCCAGCAGCTTGGGTCGGGGGGGCGATGTGGAGACCCAGTACTTC. Full variable domain (missing parts from reference TRBV5-8 and TRBJ2-5): EAGVTQSPTHLIKTRGQQATLRCSPISGHTSVYWYQQALGLGLQFLLWYDEGEERNRGNFPPRFSGRQFPNYSSELNVNALELEDSALYLCASSLGRGGDVETQYFGPGTRLLVL.